This TCR beta chain was found in a study of graft-versus-host responses after intestinal transplantation. The table came from immunoSEQ multiplex PCR; TCRdb's copy has only in-frame clones and leaves some out. Of some 85,000 clones in the sample, around nine tenths are singletons; the top ten hold over 7%. Concerning this clone: Antigen specificity is unknown.

V lost 1 base and J 2 bases, leaving 18 bases between the germline ends. The germline V gene has CDR1 LGHNA and CDR2 YNFKEQ. The CDR3 is made up of 17 amino acids. Study-wide results and limits: Allografts carried high graft-versus-host to host-versus-graft clonal ratios in patients having graft-donor T cell macrochimerism. GvH clonotypes were identified within recipient marrow, with a subset emerging first in ileum or blood.

The sequence was obtained from a human donor who was the organ donor for an intestinal transplant. The chain carries TRBV4-2 and TRBJ2-7; tentative D call: TRBD1 (6 bases). The starting material was unstimulated CD8+ T cells sorted from spleen or lymph node cells, obtained before transplant. CDR3 coding DNA: TGTGCCAGCAGCCAAGTCGTAGTGACGGACAGACCCTACGAGCAGTACTTC. Translation gives CASSQVVVTDRPYEQYF.